Listed below are T cell receptor beta chains from one sample, sequenced in a study of hypomethylating agent response in myelodysplastic syndrome. Assay used: immunoSEQ multiplex PCR; TCRdb lists only in-frame clones, some missing. The sample consists of over 1,500 clones, 70% to 90% of them appearing once. The sample was bone marrow, taken before or after starting hypomethylating agent treatment for myelodysplastic syndrome (not recorded which). The source is a human donor with myelodysplastic syndrome. CDR3s include the opening cysteine and the closing phenylalanine or tryptophan. A D gene is named only where the DNA matches it firmly. Size is omitted from some rows. Given values are once, few, many or a class for expanded clones.

v_call	j_call	clone_size	d_call	cdr3_nt	cdr3_aa
TRBV20-1	TRBJ2-3	once	-	TGCAGTGCTTACTCCTATACGCAGTATTTT	CSAYSYTQYF
TRBV5-1	TRBJ2-7	-	TRBD2	TGCGCCAGCAGCCGGACTAGCGGGGCAGTCCGGGGGACCTACGAGCAGTACTTC	CASSRTSGAVRGTYEQYF
TRBV7-3	TRBJ1-1	-	-	TGTGCCAGCAGCGCAAAGGGTAACACTGAAGCTTTCTTT	CASSAKGNTEAFF
TRBV11-3	TRBJ1-1	-	TRBD1	TGTGCCAGCAGCCCCTACAGGGGGGTGAACACTGAAGCTTTCTTT	CASSPYRGVNTEAFF
TRBV11-2	TRBJ2-7	-	-	TGTGCCAGCAGCTTAACTAGAGGCTACGAGCAGTACTTC	CASSLTRGYEQYF
TRBV18	TRBJ2-2	few	TRBD1	TGTGCCAGCTCACCGGACAGGGCCGGGGAGCTGTTTTTT	CASSPDRAGELFF
TRBV7-2	TRBJ2-1	-	-	TGTGCCAGCAGCTTAAGAGGGGCGATCAATGAGCAGTTCTTC	CASSLRGAINEQFF
TRBV5-1	TRBJ1-4	-	-	TGCGCCAGCAGCTTGGGGACGGGCTTTGAGGAAAAACTGTTTTTT	CASSLGTGFEEKLFF
TRBV5-1	TRBJ1-4	-	TRBD1	TGCGCCAGCAGCTTGGGCCCCGCGGGACAGGAGGAAAAACTGTTTTTT	CASSLGPAGQEEKLFF
TRBV19	TRBJ1-1	-	-	TGTGCCAGTAGAACCACAGGGAGGAGCACTGAAGCTTTCTTT	CASRTTGRSTEAFF
TRBV30	TRBJ2-5	-	-	TGTGCCTGGAGTGTAAACGAAGAGACCCAGTACTTC	CAWSVNEETQYF
TRBV1	TRBJ2-3	-	-	TGCACCAGCAGCCAAGAATCCGGGGGTGTGTCAGATACGCAGTATTTT	CTSSQESGGVSDTQYF
TRBV6-1	TRBJ1-4	-	TRBD1	TGTGCCAGCAGTGCCCGGGACAGGGGCAACTCTAATGAAAAACTGTTTTTT	CASSARDRGNSNEKLFF
TRBV30	TRBJ2-2	-	-	TGTGCCTGGAGTCCATCCCTAGCAGGGGAGCTGTTTTTT	CAWSPSLAGELFF
TRBV9	TRBJ2-3	-	TRBD2	TGTGCCAGCAGCGTCCGGGAGGGGGGAACAGATACGCAGTATTTT	CASSVREGGTDTQYF
TRBV7-9	TRBJ1-5	-	-	TGTGCCAGCAGCTTGGGGGGAAACAATCAGCCCCAGCATTTT	CASSLGGNNQPQHF
TRBV18	TRBJ1-1	-	-	TGTGCCAGCTCAGGGACCATGAACACTGAAGCTTTCTTT	CASSGTMNTEAFF
TRBV5-4	TRBJ1-2	-	-	TGTGCCAGCAGGCTCGGGGGGGCGAACTATGGCTACACCTTC	CASRLGGANYGYTF
TRBV28	TRBJ1-1	-	-	TGTGCCAGCAACCCCCTTGCCGGGGGGGTGAGCACTGAAGCTTTCTTT	CASNPLAGGVSTEAFF
TRBV7-6	TRBJ1-1	-	-	TGTGCCAGCAGCTTAAGCAATTTAAACACTGAAGCTTTCTTT	CASSLSNLNTEAFF
TRBV9	TRBJ1-3	-	TRBD1	TGTGCCAGCAGCGTGGAATCGACAGGGAACGGAAACACCATATATTTT	CASSVESTGNGNTIYF
TRBV29-1	TRBJ2-3	-	-	TGCAGCGTTGATTACAGAAACACAGATACGCAGTATTTT	CSVDYRNTDTQYF
TRBV19	TRBJ2-3	-	TRBD2	TGTGCCAGCCGGGATGCGGGAGTAACGGATACGCAGTATTTT	CASRDAGVTDTQYF
TRBV18	TRBJ2-7	-	TRBD1	TGTGCCAGCTCACTGACCGGGACAGGGTCCTACGAGCAGTACTTC	CASSLTGTGSYEQYF
TRBV5-1	TRBJ1-1	-	TRBD1	TGCGCCAGCAGCTTGGCCCTGGGCAGGGGGTATAACATGAACACTGAAGCTTTCTTT	CASSLALGRGYNMNTEAFF
TRBV5-4	TRBJ1-1	-	-	TGTGCCAGCAGCTCAGTGGAAGTGAACACTGAAGCTTTCTTT	CASSSVEVNTEAFF
TRBV30	TRBJ2-7	-	TRBD1	TGTGCCTGGAGTGGGGGACAGGGGTACGAGCAGTACTTC	CAWSGGQGYEQYF
TRBV28	TRBJ2-1	-	-	TGTGGGGTTAAAGCGTCTAGTCATGAGCAGTTCTTC	CGVKASSHEQFF
TRBV7-9	TRBJ1-1	-	-	TGTGCCAGCAGCTTAGGTTCAGGGGTGGTCTCTGAAGCTTTCTTT	CASSLGSGVVSEAFF
TRBV30	TRBJ1-2	-	-	TGTGCCTGGAGACCGCGGATAAACTATGGCTACACCTTC	CAWRPRINYGYTF
TRBV4-1	TRBJ2-2	-	-	TGCGCCAGCAGCCCCACAGGGCTCACCGGGGAGCTGTTTTTT	CASSPTGLTGELFF
TRBV6-1	TRBJ1-2	-	-	TGTGCCAGCAAACTTGACAGGCTGGCCTATGGCTACACCTTC	CASKLDRLAYGYTF
TRBV27	TRBJ2-7	-	TRBD1	TGTGCCAGCACCAGAACCGGGACAGCTACCTACGAGCAGTACTTC	CASTRTGTATYEQYF
TRBV28	TRBJ1-2	-	-	TGTGCCAGCAGTTTTAGACAGAAGGCTAACTATGGCTACACCTTC	CASSFRQKANYGYTF
TRBV10-3	TRBJ2-2	-	-	TGTGCCATCAGTGAGAGGTTGACAGCCCTCGTAGACGGGGAGCTGTTTTTT	CAISERLTALVDGELFF